The sequence of this TCR beta chain was determined in a study of blood T cell repertoires in COVID-19. This clone was seen a single time. This CDR3 is built from 14 residues. Trimming left V 4 bases short and J 7 bases short, with 16 bases between. Germline V CDR1 and CDR2: LGHDT, YNNKEL (reference sequence). The method was immunoSEQ multiplex PCR; TCRdb's version includes in-frame clones alone and lacks a portion of them. Of about 290,000 clones listed, about nine tenths are singletons. Specimen: peripheral blood. This receptor was taken from a woman aged 25 to 45 with COVID-19, enrolled during active disease. The J gene is TRBJ1-1, the V gene TRBV3-1 (or the pseudogene TRBV3-2); D unresolved. The CDR3 region is CASSPDPVALEAFF. The DNA for the CDR3 is TGTGCCAGCAGCCCCGATCCCGTGGCCCTTGAAGCTTTCTTT.